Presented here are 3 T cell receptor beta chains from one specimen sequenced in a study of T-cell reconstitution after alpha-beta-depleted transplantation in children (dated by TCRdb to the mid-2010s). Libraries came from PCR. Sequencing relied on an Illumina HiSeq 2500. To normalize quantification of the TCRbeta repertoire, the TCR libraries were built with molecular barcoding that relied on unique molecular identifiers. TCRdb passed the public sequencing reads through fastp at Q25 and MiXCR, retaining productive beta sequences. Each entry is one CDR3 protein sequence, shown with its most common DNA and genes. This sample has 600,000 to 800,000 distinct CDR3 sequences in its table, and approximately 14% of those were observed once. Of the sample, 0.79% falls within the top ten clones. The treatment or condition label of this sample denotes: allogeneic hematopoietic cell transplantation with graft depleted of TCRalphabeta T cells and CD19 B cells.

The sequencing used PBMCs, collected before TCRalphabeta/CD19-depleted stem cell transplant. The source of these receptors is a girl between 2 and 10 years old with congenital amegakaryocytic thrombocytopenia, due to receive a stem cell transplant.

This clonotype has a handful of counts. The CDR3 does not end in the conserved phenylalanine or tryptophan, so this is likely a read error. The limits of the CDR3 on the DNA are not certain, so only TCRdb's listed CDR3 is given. CDR3 residues: CASSIGTSGSFR. This chain joins TRBV5-1 and TRBJ2-1; the D call TRBD2 from the table was never checked on the DNA. CDR1 is SGHRS, CDR2 YFSETQ, per germline. The CDR3 contains 12 residues when both ends are counted.

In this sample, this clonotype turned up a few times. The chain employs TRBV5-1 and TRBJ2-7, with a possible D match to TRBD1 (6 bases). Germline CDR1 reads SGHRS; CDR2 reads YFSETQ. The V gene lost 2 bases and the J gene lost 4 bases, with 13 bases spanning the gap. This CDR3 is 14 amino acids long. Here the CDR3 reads CASSFWTEGYEQYF. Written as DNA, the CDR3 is TGCGCCAGCAGCTTTTGGACAGAGGGATACGAGCAGTACTTC.

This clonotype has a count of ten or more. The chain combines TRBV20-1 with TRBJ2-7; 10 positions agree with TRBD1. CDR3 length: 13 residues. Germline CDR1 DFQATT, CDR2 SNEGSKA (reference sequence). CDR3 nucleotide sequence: TGCAGCGCCCGCGGACAGGGGGCCTACGAGCAGTACTTC. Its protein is CSARGQGAYEQYF.